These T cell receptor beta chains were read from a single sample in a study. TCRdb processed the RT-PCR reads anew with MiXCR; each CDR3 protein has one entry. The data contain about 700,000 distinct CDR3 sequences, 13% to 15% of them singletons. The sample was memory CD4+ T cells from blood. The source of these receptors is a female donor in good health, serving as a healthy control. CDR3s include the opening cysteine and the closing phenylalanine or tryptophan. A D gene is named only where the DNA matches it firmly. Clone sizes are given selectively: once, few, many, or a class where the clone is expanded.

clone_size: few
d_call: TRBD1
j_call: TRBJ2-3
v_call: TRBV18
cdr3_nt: TGTGCCAGCTCACCAAAGGGGGCCGCAGATACGCAGTATTTT
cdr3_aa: CASSPKGAADTQYF

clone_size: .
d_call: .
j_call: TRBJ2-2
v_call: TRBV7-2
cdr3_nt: TGTGCCAGCAGCCCCTTTGAAAGGGGAGGAAACACCGGGGAGCTGTTTTTT
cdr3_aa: CASSPFERGGNTGELFF

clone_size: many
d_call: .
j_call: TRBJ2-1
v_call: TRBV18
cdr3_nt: TGTGCAGGTCGGAAACAGGCTAACAATGAGCAGTTCTTC
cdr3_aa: CAGRKQANNEQFF

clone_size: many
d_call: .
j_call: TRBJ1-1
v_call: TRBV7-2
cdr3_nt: TGTGCCAGCAGTCCCGACCGACGCGCGGAAGCTTTCTTT
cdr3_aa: CASSPDRRAEAFF

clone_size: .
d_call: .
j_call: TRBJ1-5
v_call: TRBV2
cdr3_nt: TGTGCCAGCAGTGAGGACCATAGCAATCAGCCCCAGCATTTT
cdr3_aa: CASSEDHSNQPQHF

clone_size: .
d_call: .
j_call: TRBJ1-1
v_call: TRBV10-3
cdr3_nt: TGTGCCATCAGACGCCAGCAAAGTACTGAAGCTTTCTTT
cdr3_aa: CAIRRQQSTEAFF

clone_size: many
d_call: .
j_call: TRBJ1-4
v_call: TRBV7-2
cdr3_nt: TGTGCCAGCAGCTTAGTGGCAAATACTAATGAAAAACTGTTTTTT
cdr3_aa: CASSLVANTNEKLFF

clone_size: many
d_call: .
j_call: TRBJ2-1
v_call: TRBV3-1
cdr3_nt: TGTGCCAGCAGCCAAGCCAAGAGCTCCTACAATGAGCAGTTCTTC
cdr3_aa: CASSQAKSSYNEQFF

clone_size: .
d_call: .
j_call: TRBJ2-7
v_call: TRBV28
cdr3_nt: TGTGCCAGCGATCGCGGGGACCGCGAGCAGTACTTC
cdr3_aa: CASDRGDREQYF

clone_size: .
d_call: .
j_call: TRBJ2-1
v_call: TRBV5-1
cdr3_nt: TGCGCCAGCAGCTTGGCACCGACGGACGGCGACAATGAGCAGTTCTTC
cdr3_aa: CASSLAPTDGDNEQFF

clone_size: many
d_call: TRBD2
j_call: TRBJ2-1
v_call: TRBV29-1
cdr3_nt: TGCAGCGCCCCGGGGAGCGGGAGTGGGAATGAGCAGTTCTTC
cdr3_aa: CSAPGSGSGNEQFF

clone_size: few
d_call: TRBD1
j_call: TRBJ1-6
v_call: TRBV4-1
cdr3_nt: TGCGCCAGCAGCCAGCCAGACAGGGAGAATTCACCCCTCCACTTT
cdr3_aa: CASSQPDRENSPLHF

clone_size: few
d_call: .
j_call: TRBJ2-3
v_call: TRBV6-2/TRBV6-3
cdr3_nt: TGTGCCAGCACCCGACCGGGGACAGATACGCAGTATTTT
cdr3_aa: CASTRPGTDTQYF

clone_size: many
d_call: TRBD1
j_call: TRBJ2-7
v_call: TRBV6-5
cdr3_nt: TGTGCCAGCAGTCCCCGGGACAGGGTTGACTACGAGCAGTACTTC
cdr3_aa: CASSPRDRVDYEQYF

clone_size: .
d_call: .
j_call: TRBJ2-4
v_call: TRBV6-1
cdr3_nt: TGTGCCAGCAGTGAAAACATACTAGCCAAAAACATTCAGTACTTC
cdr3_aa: CASSENILAKNIQYF

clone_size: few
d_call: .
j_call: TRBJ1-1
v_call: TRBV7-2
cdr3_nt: TGTGCCAGCAGCTCCCAGGGTCAGGACACTGAAGCTTTCTTT
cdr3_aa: CASSSQGQDTEAFF

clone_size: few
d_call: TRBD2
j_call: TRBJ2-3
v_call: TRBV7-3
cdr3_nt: TGTGCCAGCAGCCTTAGCGGGAGGGTCGGGGATACGCAGTATTTT
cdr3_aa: CASSLSGRVGDTQYF

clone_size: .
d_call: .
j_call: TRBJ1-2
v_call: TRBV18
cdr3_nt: TGTGCCAGCTCACCATTGACAGAAACCTATGGCTACACCTTC
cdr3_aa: CASSPLTETYGYTF

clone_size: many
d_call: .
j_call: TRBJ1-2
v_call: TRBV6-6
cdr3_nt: TGTGCCAGCACCCCGGACGACAGGCCTGGCGGCTACACCTTC
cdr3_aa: CASTPDDRPGGYTF

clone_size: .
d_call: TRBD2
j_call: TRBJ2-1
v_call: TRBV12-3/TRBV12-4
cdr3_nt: TGTGCCAGCAGCCGCGGACTAGTGGGAGGGCCGAATGAGCAGTTCTTC
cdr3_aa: CASSRGLVGGPNEQFF

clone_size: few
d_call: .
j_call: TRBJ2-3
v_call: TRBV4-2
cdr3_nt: TGTGCCAGCAGCCAAACACAGGTGCACACAGATACGCAGTATTTT
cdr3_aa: CASSQTQVHTDTQYF

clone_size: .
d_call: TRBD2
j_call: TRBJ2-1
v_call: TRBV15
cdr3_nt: TGTGCCACCAGCAGAGGGGGGACTAGCGTCAATGAGCAGTTCTTC
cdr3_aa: CATSRGGTSVNEQFF

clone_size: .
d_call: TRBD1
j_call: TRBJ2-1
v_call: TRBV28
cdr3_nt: TGTGCCAGCAGTTCAGGGGGACAGGGGACCTACAATGAGCAGTTCTTC
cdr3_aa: CASSSGGQGTYNEQFF

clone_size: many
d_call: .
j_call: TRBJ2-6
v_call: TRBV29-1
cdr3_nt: TGCAGCGCCGAAGGGCAGGGCTCTGGGGCCAACGTCCTGACTTTC
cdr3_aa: CSAEGQGSGANVLTF

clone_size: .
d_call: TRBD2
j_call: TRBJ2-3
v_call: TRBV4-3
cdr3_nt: TGCGCCAGCAGCCAAAATCGGCTAGCGGGAGTAATAAATGAGCAGTATTTT
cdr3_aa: CASSQNRLAGVINEQYF

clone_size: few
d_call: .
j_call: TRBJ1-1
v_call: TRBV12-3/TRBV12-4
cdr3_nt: TGTGCCAGCAGTTTATTCCAACTGAACACTGAAGCTTTCTTT
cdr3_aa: CASSLFQLNTEAFF

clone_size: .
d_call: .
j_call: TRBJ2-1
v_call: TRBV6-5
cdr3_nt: TGTGCCAGCAGCCCCTCGAGGGGTGGGGGCTACAATGAGCAGTTCTTC
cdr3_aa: CASSPSRGGGYNEQFF

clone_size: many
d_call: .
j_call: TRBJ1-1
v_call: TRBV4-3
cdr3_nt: TGCGCCAGCAGCCAAGGTACAACGGCTTTCTTT
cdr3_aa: CASSQGTTAFF

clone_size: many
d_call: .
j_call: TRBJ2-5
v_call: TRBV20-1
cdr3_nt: TGCAGTGCTAGAGGCCTTGCGGGTAATGGGGAGACCCAGTACTTC
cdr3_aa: CSARGLAGNGETQYF

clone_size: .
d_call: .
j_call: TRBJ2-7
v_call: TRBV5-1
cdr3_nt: TGCGCCAGCAGCGTTACAGGGCTTCGCTCCTACGAGCAGTACTTC
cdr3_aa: CASSVTGLRSYEQYF

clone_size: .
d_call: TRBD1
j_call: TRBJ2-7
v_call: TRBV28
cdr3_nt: TGTGCCAGCAGTCCCCCCCTCGGACAGGGGAGCTCCTACGAGCAGTACTTC
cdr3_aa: CASSPPLGQGSSYEQYF

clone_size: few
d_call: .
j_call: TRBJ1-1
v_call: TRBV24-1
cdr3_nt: TGTGCCACCAGTGGGGGGACACGGAACACTGAAGCTTTCTTT
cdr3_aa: CATSGGTRNTEAFF

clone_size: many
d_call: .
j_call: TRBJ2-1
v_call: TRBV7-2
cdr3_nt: TGTGCCAGCAGCTCCCCACCGCCGAGGGATGAGCAGTTCTTC
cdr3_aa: CASSSPPPRDEQFF

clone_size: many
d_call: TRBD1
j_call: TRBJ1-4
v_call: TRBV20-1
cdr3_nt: TGCAGTGCTAGAGATGAGGGGGCGCGGGAAAAACTGTTTTTT
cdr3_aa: CSARDEGAREKLFF

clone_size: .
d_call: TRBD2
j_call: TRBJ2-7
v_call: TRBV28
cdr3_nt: TGTGCCAGCAGAGGACTAGCGGGAGGGAGCTCCTACGAGCAGTACTTC
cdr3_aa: CASRGLAGGSSYEQYF

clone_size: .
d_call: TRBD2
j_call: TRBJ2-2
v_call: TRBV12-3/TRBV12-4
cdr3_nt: TGTGCCAGCAGTTTAGCGGGAGGGCGCACCGGGGAGCTGTTTTTT
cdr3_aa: CASSLAGGRTGELFF

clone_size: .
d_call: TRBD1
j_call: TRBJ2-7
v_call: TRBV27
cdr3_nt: TGTGCCAGCAGTTTTACCGGACAGGACAACTACGAGCAGTACTTC
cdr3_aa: CASSFTGQDNYEQYF

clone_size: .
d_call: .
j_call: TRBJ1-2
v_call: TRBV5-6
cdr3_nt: TGTGCCAGCGTTATATGGGGGCAGGGCTATGGCTACACCTTC
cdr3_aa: CASVIWGQGYGYTF

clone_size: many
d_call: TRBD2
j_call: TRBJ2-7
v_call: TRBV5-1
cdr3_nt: TGCGCCAGCAGCGCAAGCGGGAGGGCGGGAGAGCAGTACTTC
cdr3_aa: CASSASGRAGEQYF

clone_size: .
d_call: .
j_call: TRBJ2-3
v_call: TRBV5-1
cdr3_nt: TGCGCCAGCAGGAGTGGACAAGAAACAGATACGCAGTATTTT
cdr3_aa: CASRSGQETDTQYF

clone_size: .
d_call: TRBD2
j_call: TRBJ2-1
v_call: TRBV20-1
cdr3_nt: TGCAGTGCTAGCGCGGGAGCCTACGGTGAGCAGTTCTTC
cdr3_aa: CSASAGAYGEQFF

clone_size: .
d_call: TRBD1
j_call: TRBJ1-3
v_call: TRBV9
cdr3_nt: TGTGCCAGCAGCGAGACCGGGACAGGGGTAAACACCATATATTTT
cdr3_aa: CASSETGTGVNTIYF

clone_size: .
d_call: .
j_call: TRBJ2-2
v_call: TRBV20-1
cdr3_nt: TGCAGTGCTGGGAACAACCAACCCGGGCACACCGGGGAGCTGTTTTTT
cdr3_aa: CSAGNNQPGHTGELFF